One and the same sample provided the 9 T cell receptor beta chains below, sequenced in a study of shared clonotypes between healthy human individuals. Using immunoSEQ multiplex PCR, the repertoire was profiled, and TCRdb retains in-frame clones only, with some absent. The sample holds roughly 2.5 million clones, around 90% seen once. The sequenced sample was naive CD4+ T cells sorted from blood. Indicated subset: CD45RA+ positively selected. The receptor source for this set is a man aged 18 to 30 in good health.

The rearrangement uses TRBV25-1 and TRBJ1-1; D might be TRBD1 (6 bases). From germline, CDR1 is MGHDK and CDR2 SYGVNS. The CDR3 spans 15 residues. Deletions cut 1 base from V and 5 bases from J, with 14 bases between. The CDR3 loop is CASSEFRGDWTEAFF. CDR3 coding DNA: TGTGCCAGCAGTGAATTTAGGGGGGATTGGACTGAAGCTTTCTTT.

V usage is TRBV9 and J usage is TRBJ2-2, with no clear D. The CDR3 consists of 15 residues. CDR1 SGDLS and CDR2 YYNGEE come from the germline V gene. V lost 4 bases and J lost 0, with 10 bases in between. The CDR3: CASSPVGSNTGELFF. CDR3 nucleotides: TGTGCCAGCAGCCCCGTTGGTTCGAACACCGGGGAGCTGTTTTTT. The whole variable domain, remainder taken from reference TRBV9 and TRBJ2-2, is DSGVTQTPKHLITATGQRVTLRCSPRSGDLSVYWYQQSLDQGLQFLIQYYNGEERAKGNILERFSAQQFPDLHSELNLSSLELGDSALYFCASSPVGSNTGELFFGEGSRLTVL.

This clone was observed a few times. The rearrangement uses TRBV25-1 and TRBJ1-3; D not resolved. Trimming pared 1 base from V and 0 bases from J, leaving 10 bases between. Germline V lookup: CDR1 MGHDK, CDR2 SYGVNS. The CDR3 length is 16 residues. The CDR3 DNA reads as TGTGCCAGCAGTGAATCAAGGCTTATCTCTGGAAACACCATATATTTT. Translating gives CASSESRLISGNTIYF.

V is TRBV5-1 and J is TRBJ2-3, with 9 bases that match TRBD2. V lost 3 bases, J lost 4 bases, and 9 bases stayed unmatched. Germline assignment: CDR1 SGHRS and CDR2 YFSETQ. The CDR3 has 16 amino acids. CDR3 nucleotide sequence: TGCGCCAGCAGCTCGGAGGCGGGAGGGCGCTCAGATACGCAGTATTTT. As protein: CASSSEAGGRSDTQYF.

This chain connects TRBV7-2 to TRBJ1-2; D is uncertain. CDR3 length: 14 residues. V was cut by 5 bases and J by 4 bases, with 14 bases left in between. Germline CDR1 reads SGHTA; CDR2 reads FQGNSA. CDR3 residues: CASSLRTESYGYTF. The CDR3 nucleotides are TGTGCCAGCAGCCTACGGACCGAGAGCTATGGCTACACCTTC.

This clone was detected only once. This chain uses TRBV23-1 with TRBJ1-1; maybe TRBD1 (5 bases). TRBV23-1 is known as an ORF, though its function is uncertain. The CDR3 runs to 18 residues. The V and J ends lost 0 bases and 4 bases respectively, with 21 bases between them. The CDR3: CASSQSYSGPSGATEAFF. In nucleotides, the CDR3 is TGCGCCAGCAGTCAATCGTATTCCGGACCCAGCGGGGCCACTGAAGCTTTCTTT.

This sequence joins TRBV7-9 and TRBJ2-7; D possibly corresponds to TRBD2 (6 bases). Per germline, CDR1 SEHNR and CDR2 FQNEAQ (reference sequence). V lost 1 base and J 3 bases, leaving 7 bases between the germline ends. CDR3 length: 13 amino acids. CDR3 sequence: CASSLGLVYEQYF. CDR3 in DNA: TGTGCCAGCAGCTTAGGACTAGTCTACGAGCAGTACTTC.

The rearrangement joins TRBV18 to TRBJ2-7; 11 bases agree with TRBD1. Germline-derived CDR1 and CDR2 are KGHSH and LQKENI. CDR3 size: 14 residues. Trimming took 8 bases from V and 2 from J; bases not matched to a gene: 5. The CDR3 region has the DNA TGTGCCAGCCAAAGGACAGGGGGCACCTACGAGCAGTACTTC. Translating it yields CASQRTGGTYEQYF.

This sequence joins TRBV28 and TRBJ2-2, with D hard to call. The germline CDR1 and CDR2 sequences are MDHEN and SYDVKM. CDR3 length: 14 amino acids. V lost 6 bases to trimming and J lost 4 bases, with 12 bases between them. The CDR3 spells CASRLPRFTGELFF. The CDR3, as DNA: TGTGCCAGCAGATTGCCCCGTTTCACCGGGGAGCTGTTTTTT.